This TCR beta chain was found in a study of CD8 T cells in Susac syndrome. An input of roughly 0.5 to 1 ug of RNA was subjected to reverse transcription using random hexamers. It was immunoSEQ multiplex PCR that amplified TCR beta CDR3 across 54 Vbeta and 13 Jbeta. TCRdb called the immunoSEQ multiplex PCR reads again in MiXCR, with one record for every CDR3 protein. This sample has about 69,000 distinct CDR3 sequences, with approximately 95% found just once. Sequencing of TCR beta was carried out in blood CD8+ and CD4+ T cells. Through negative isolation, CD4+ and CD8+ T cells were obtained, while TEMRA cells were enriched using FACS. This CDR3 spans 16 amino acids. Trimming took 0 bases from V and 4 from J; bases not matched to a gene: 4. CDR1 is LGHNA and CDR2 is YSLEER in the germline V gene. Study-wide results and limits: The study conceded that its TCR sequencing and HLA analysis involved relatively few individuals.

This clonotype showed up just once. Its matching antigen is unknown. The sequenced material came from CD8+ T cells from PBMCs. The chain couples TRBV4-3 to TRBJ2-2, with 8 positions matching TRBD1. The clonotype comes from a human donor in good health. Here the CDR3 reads CASSQELQGGTGELFF. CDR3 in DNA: TGCGCCAGCAGCCAAGAGTTACAGGGGGGCACCGGGGAGCTGTTTTTT.